This T cell receptor beta chain is from a study of T cells after yellow fever vaccination. This clonotype has a handful of counts. The CDR3 is 13 residues long. V was pared by 4 bases and J by 4 bases, with 10 bases between. TCR cDNA was made by 5'RACE template switching, adding a universal primer site and UMIs. TCRdb processed the 5' RACE reads anew with MiXCR; each CDR3 protein has one entry. This sample carries about 320,000 distinct CDR3 sequences, roughly 10% of them seen once, and the ten largest clones take 3.3%. The sample consisted of CD4+ T cells sorted from PBMCs, taken 45 days after the yellow fever booster vaccination. The rearrangement joins TRBV12-3 or TRBV12-4 to TRBJ1-2; perhaps TRBD1 as D (6 bases). The receptor was isolated from a man aged 18 to 30 who received the YFV17D yellow fever vaccine. The CDR3 DNA sequence: TGTGCCAGCAGTTCCCAGGGGCTCTATGGCTACACCTTC. Its translation is CASSSQGLYGYTF.